These T cell receptor beta chains were read from a single sample in a study of blood T cell repertoires in COVID-19. TCRdb's table, derived via immunoSEQ multiplex PCR, lists solely in-frame clones and lacks some. The sample lists 84,000 or so clones; approximately 80% were seen once. Sequencing was performed on peripheral blood. These receptor sequences come from a man in his sixties or seventies with COVID-19, enrolled during active disease. The CDR3 runs from the conserved cysteine through the conserved F or W. A D gene is named only where the DNA matches it firmly. Only some rows state a clone size, as once, few, many or a class for expanded clones.

abundance: .
d_gene: .
j_gene: TRBJ1-3
v_gene: TRBV7-2
CDR3nt: TGTGCCAGCCAGAACTCGGGAGCTGGAAACACCATATATTTT
CDR3aa: CASQNSGAGNTIYF

abundance: .
d_gene: .
j_gene: TRBJ2-1
v_gene: TRBV5-4
CDR3nt: TGTGCCAGCAGCCGAGGACCAGGGGACGATTACAATGAGCAGTTCTTC
CDR3aa: CASSRGPGDDYNEQFF

abundance: .
d_gene: .
j_gene: TRBJ1-1
v_gene: TRBV30
CDR3nt: TGTGCCTGGAGTGTACAGGGACACCGGAACACTGAAGCTTTCTTT
CDR3aa: CAWSVQGHRNTEAFF

abundance: once
d_gene: .
j_gene: TRBJ2-6
v_gene: TRBV18
CDR3nt: TGTGCCAGCTCACCAGCGGCAACCATCTCTGGGGCCAACGTCCTGACTTTC
CDR3aa: CASSPAATISGANVLTF

abundance: .
d_gene: TRBD2
j_gene: TRBJ2-4
v_gene: TRBV7-9
CDR3nt: TGTGCCAGCAGCCCAGGACTAGCGGGACTTAAGTACTTC
CDR3aa: CASSPGLAGLKYF

abundance: .
d_gene: .
j_gene: TRBJ1-2
v_gene: TRBV4-3
CDR3nt: TGCGCCAGCAGCCAAACGGGTGACTATGGCTACACCTTC
CDR3aa: CASSQTGDYGYTF

abundance: .
d_gene: .
j_gene: TRBJ2-7
v_gene: TRBV12-2
CDR3nt: TGTGCAAGTCGCTTAGTCGGGAAACAGGGTAACGAGCAGTACTTC
CDR3aa: CASRLVGKQGNEQYF

abundance: .
d_gene: TRBD2
j_gene: TRBJ2-1
v_gene: TRBV30
CDR3nt: TGTGCCTGCCGGACTAGCGGGAGCAATGAGCAGTTCTTC
CDR3aa: CACRTSGSNEQFF

abundance: once
d_gene: .
j_gene: TRBJ1-6
v_gene: TRBV25-1
CDR3nt: TGTGCCAGCAGCGATACAGGGATTGGTTCACCCCTCCACTTT
CDR3aa: CASSDTGIGSPLHF

abundance: once
d_gene: .
j_gene: TRBJ2-1
v_gene: TRBV24-1
CDR3nt: TGTGCCACCAGTGTCGGCAATGAGCAGTTCTTC
CDR3aa: CATSVGNEQFF

abundance: .
d_gene: TRBD1
j_gene: TRBJ1-2
v_gene: TRBV28
CDR3nt: TGTGCCAGCAGCCTACAGGGGTACAAGGGCCGCTACACCTTC
CDR3aa: CASSLQGYKGRYTF

abundance: .
d_gene: .
j_gene: TRBJ1-1
v_gene: TRBV5-1
CDR3nt: TGCGCCAGTACGAAGACAGTGGACACTGAAGCTTTCTTT
CDR3aa: CASTKTVDTEAFF

abundance: once
d_gene: .
j_gene: TRBJ1-2
v_gene: TRBV6-2/TRBV6-3
CDR3nt: TGTGCCAGCAGTCCGGACGGGGGGAACTATGGCTACACCTTC
CDR3aa: CASSPDGGNYGYTF

abundance: few
d_gene: .
j_gene: TRBJ2-5
v_gene: TRBV11-3
CDR3nt: TGTGCCAGCAGCTTATCGGCGGCAGTTAGGGAGACCCAGTACTTC
CDR3aa: CASSLSAAVRETQYF